There are a few counts of the clone carrying this TCR beta chain. Its antigen is still unknown. The data derive from a study of shared clonotypes between healthy human individuals. Notes on the study in general: The four-donor shared clonotypes exceeded non-shared clonotypes in generation probability, with non-shared ones scoring lower.

A split of CD4+ cells into CD45RA+ naive and CD45RA-negative memory subsets was performed. Profiled with immunoSEQ multiplex PCR; TCRdb holds only in-frame clones, not every one. The sample contains 1,100,000 or so clones, roughly 74% of which appear only once. The sequencing sample was made of memory CD4+ T cells from PBMCs. Stated subset: CD45RA-negative fraction. The TCR sequence derives from a young man in good health. Some clones in this sample may be carry-over from other donors' samples.

CDR3: CASSLGTGVEKLFF. DNA for the CDR3: TGTGCCAGCAGTTTAGGGACAGGGGTTGAAAAACTGTTTTTT. The chain employs TRBV27 and TRBJ1-4; 10 bases align to TRBD1. J was trimmed by 7 bases and V by 2 bases; bases with no gene match: 1. Germline loops: CDR1 MNHEY, CDR2 SMNVEV (reference sequence). This CDR3 comprises 14 residues.